Listed below are T cell receptor beta chains from one sample, sequenced in a study of T cells in Graves' hyperthyroidism and ophthalmopathy. TCRdb redid the calling of the multiplex PCR reads with MiXCR, one entry per CDR3 protein. In the table there are fewer than 500,000 distinct CDR3 sequences, roughly 12% of which are singletons. The sequenced sample consisted of blood. The receptors here all came from a man aged 25-45 years with Graves' hyperthyroidism that later progressed to Graves' ophthalmopathy. Both conserved end residues are part of each CDR3. The D gene is left open where the match is weak. Size tells how often a clone was seen (once, few, many) or the class of an expanded clone, and some rows leave it out.

D gene	clone size	V gene	J gene	CDR3 DNA	CDR3 protein
-	-	TRBV20-1	TRBJ1-6	TGCAGTGCTAGAGGGGGGGGCGGTAATTCACCCCTCCACTTT	CSARGGGGNSPLHF
TRBD1	many	TRBV12-3/TRBV12-4	TRBJ2-7	TGTGCCAGCAGTTTAGACAGGGGCGTGGGTTACGAGCAGTACTTC	CASSLDRGVGYEQYF
TRBD2	few	TRBV24-1	TRBJ2-3	TGTGCCACCAGTGATGCGGGGGGCACAGATACGCAGTATTTT	CATSDAGGTDTQYF
TRBD2	many	TRBV11-3	TRBJ2-5	TGTGCCAGCAGCTTTTGGGGGGGAGCGGCCACACAAGAGACCCAGTACTTC	CASSFWGGAATQETQYF
TRBD2	few	TRBV20-1	TRBJ2-6	TGCAGTGCTAGAGATATCCGGCTAGCGGTCACTGGGGCCAACGTCCTGACTTTC	CSARDIRLAVTGANVLTF
-	many	TRBV11-2	TRBJ1-3	TGTGCCAGCAGCCCACAGGGTACGGGAAACACCATATATTTT	CASSPQGTGNTIYF
-	few	TRBV6-5	TRBJ2-1	TGTGCCAGCAGTTACTCTGGTGGTTTCAGAAATGAGCAGTTCTTC	CASSYSGGFRNEQFF
-	few	TRBV27	TRBJ2-4	TGTGCCAGCAGTAGTATCCTAGCCAAAAACATTCAGTACTTC	CASSSILAKNIQYF
-	few	TRBV12-3/TRBV12-4	TRBJ2-5	TGTGCCAGCAGTTGGGGACTCCAAGGGGCCCAGTACTTC	CASSWGLQGAQYF
TRBD1	many	TRBV7-9	TRBJ2-7	TGTGCCAGCAGCCAGAGGACAGGCTCCTACGAGCAGTACTTC	CASSQRTGSYEQYF
-	many	TRBV6-1	TRBJ1-5	TGTGCCAGCAGTGGACCCCGACGGAGTAGCAATCAGCCCCAGCATTTT	CASSGPRRSSNQPQHF
TRBD1	-	TRBV5-1	TRBJ1-5	TGCGCCAGCAGCGGAACCGGGACAGGGACTCAGCCCCAGCATTTT	CASSGTGTGTQPQHF
-	-	TRBV7-2	TRBJ1-5	TGTGCCAGCAGCCCTAGGCTGGCAGCTTATAGCAATCAGCCCCAGCATTTT	CASSPRLAAYSNQPQHF
-	-	TRBV7-9	TRBJ2-7	TGTGCCAGCAGCTTAGACAGGAGCGAGTACTTC	CASSLDRSEYF
-	many	TRBV7-9	TRBJ1-5	TGTGCCAGCAGCTTAGGCAGGGTAGGCAATCAGCCCCAGCATTTT	CASSLGRVGNQPQHF
-	-	TRBV15	TRBJ2-7	TGTGCCACCAGCAGAGTTGTTCAGGGGGGCGAGCAGTACTTC	CATSRVVQGGEQYF
TRBD1	-	TRBV3-1	TRBJ2-1	TGTGCCAGCAGCCATGGGACAGGGTGGGTACACAATGAGCAGTTCTTC	CASSHGTGWVHNEQFF
-	-	TRBV7-8	TRBJ2-1	TGTGCCAGCAGTCACAGTACGACTGAGCAGTTCTTC	CASSHSTTEQFF
-	many	TRBV6-6	TRBJ2-2	TGTGCCAGCAGTTACTCGGGCCGCGGAACCGGGGAGCTGTTTTTT	CASSYSGRGTGELFF
-	many	TRBV6-5	TRBJ1-1	TGTGCCAGCAGTTACTTTACAGGGAACACTGAAGCTTTCTTT	CASSYFTGNTEAFF
-	many	TRBV11-1	TRBJ1-4	TGTGCCAGCAGCTTTCAGATTAATGAAAAACTGTTTTTT	CASSFQINEKLFF
-	many	TRBV3-1	TRBJ1-6	TGTGCCAGCAGCCAAGACATACATTCACCCCTCCACTTT	CASSQDIHSPLHF
-	-	TRBV29-1	TRBJ1-6	TGCAGCGTTGGGAACAGGGAGGGTAATTCACCCCTCTACTTT	CSVGNREGNSPLYF
TRBD2	many	TRBV12-5	TRBJ2-2	TGTGCTAGTGGTTTGCCCCGTCTTAGCGGGACGCACACCGGGGAGCTGTTTTTT	CASGLPRLSGTHTGELFF
TRBD2	many	TRBV6-1	TRBJ2-7	TGTGCCAGCATTACGAGCGGGGGGCAGTCCTACGAGCAGTACTTC	CASITSGGQSYEQYF
-	few	TRBV7-9	TRBJ2-5	TGTGCCAGCAGCCCCCAGACAGAAAAAGAGACCCAGTACTTC	CASSPQTEKETQYF
-	many	TRBV5-1	TRBJ1-2	TGCGCCAGCAGCTTGGCCCTCGGGGCGCCCCTGCATGGCTACACCTTC	CASSLALGAPLHGYTF
-	few	TRBV6-1	TRBJ2-3	TGTGCCAGCAGTTATGGGCATAGCACAGATACGCAGTATTTT	CASSYGHSTDTQYF
-	many	TRBV18	TRBJ2-5	TGTGCCAGCTCACCAATGACAAAAGAGACCCAGTACTTC	CASSPMTKETQYF
-	many	TRBV18	TRBJ1-2	TGTGCCAGCTCACCACCGAGCAACTATGGCTACACCTTC	CASSPPSNYGYTF
TRBD2	many	TRBV20-1	TRBJ2-1	TGCAGTGTCGGGACTAGCGGGGGAGTTGGCAATGAGCAGTTCTTC	CSVGTSGGVGNEQFF
-	-	TRBV11-2	TRBJ2-2	TGTGCCAGCATCCGGGACACCCCCACCGGGGAGCTGTTTTTT	CASIRDTPTGELFF
-	many	TRBV3-1	TRBJ1-2	TGTGCCAGCAGCCAAGAAGGACTTTCTAACTATGGCTACACCTTC	CASSQEGLSNYGYTF
-	many	TRBV27	TRBJ1-6	TGTGCCAGCAGCTCATCTCCGATCGCCTATAATTCACCCCTCCACTTT	CASSSSPIAYNSPLHF
-	many	TRBV18	TRBJ1-1	TGTGCCAGCTCATCCCAGGGAGGGGCGAACACTGAAGCTTTCTTT	CASSSQGGANTEAFF
TRBD1	many	TRBV6-1	TRBJ1-1	TGTGCCAGCAGTGCACCCAACAGGGGCACTGAAGCTTTCTTT	CASSAPNRGTEAFF
-	few	TRBV6-5	TRBJ1-1	TGTGCCAGCAGTTACGGCTCATTTGATGACACTGAAGCTTTCTTT	CASSYGSFDDTEAFF
TRBD1	few	TRBV6-1	TRBJ1-5	TGTGCCAGCAGTGATGGGACAGGCAATTCGCCCCAGCATTTT	CASSDGTGNSPQHF
-	-	TRBV6-2/TRBV6-3	TRBJ2-5	TGTGCCAGCAGTTACCAGACAGGAAACCAAGAGACCCAGTACTTC	CASSYQTGNQETQYF
-	-	TRBV3-1	TRBJ1-4	TGTGCCAGCAGTAGAGGACAGTTTAATGAAAAACTGTTTTTT	CASSRGQFNEKLFF
-	many	TRBV20-1	TRBJ2-7	TGCAGTGCTCGGGACATAGGAGGGTCCTACGAGCAGTACTTC	CSARDIGGSYEQYF
TRBD1	many	TRBV5-1	TRBJ2-3	TGCGCCAGCAGCCCGCCCACAGACAGGGCCACAGATACGCAGTATTTT	CASSPPTDRATDTQYF
TRBD1	few	TRBV28	TRBJ1-2	TGTGCCACCCCCCGGGACGCAACCGGGACAGCTAACTATGGCTACACCTTC	CATPRDATGTANYGYTF
-	-	TRBV20-1	TRBJ2-2	TGCAGTGCTAGAGTGGGACACTCGAACACCGGGGAGCTGTTTTTT	CSARVGHSNTGELFF
-	-	TRBV6-1	TRBJ2-3	TGTGCCAGCATCTCCTCGGGGACAGATACGCAGTATTTT	CASISSGTDTQYF
-	few	TRBV20-1	TRBJ1-4	TGCAGTGCTAGAGATCTGGGGGGGGCTAATGAAAAACTGTTTTTT	CSARDLGGANEKLFF
-	many	TRBV12-3/TRBV12-4	TRBJ1-1	TGTGCCAGCAGTGCAGGGTTTATCGGAACTTTCTTT	CASSAGFIGTFF